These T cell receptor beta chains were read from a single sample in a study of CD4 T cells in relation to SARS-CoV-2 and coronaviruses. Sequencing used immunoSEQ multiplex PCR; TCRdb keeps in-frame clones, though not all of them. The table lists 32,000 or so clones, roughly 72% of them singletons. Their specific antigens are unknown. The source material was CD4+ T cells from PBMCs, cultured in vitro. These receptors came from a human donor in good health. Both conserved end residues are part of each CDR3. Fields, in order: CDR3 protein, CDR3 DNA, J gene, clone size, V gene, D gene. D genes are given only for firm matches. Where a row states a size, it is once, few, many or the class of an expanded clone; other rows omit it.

CDR3 protein: CASTRGGQGASPLHF
CDR3 DNA: TGTGCCAGCACTCGTGGAGGACAGGGGGCTTCACCCCTCCACTTT
J gene: TRBJ1-6
clone size: few
V gene: TRBV7-9
D gene: TRBD1

CDR3 protein: CSVRGQGDQPQHF
CDR3 DNA: TGCAGCGTGAGGGGACAGGGGGATCAGCCCCAGCATTTT
J gene: TRBJ1-5
clone size: NA
V gene: TRBV29-1
D gene: TRBD1

CDR3 protein: CASSLGGSGSGNTIYF
CDR3 DNA: TGTGCCAGCAGCTTAGGGGGTTCCGGCTCTGGAAACACCATATATTTT
J gene: TRBJ1-3
clone size: NA
V gene: TRBV5-4
D gene: NA

CDR3 protein: CASSLAAGPEYTQYF
CDR3 DNA: TGCGCCAGCAGCTTGGCGGCAGGGCCGGAATATACGCAGTATTTT
J gene: TRBJ2-3
clone size: NA
V gene: TRBV5-1
D gene: NA

CDR3 protein: CASSLGRYYGYTF
CDR3 DNA: TGTGCCAGCAGCTTGGGACGGTACTATGGGTACACCTTC
J gene: TRBJ1-2
clone size: few
V gene: TRBV7-9
D gene: NA

CDR3 protein: CASSSGPAGDEQFF
CDR3 DNA: TGTGCCAGCAGCTCCGGCCCCGCGGGCGATGAGCAGTTCTTC
J gene: TRBJ2-1
clone size: NA
V gene: TRBV7-2
D gene: NA

CDR3 protein: CASSLELSTYGYTF
CDR3 DNA: TGTGCCAGCAGCTTAGAGTTAAGTACTTATGGCTACACCTTC
J gene: TRBJ1-2
clone size: once
V gene: TRBV7-2
D gene: NA

CDR3 protein: CASSPSGADTQYF
CDR3 DNA: TGTGCCAGCTCACCATCAGGGGCAGATACGCAGTATTTT
J gene: TRBJ2-3
clone size: few
V gene: TRBV18
D gene: NA

CDR3 protein: CASSPTGPREKLFF
CDR3 DNA: TGTGCCAGTAGCCCGACGGGCCCTAGGGAAAAACTGTTTTTT
J gene: TRBJ1-4
clone size: NA
V gene: TRBV19
D gene: NA

CDR3 protein: CASSQDRGSGNTIYF
CDR3 DNA: TGCGCCAGCAGCCAAGACAGGGGCTCTGGAAACACCATATATTTT
J gene: TRBJ1-3
clone size: NA
V gene: TRBV5-1
D gene: TRBD1

CDR3 protein: CASSQELGLAVGAQYF
CDR3 DNA: TGCGCCAGCAGCCAAGAATTGGGACTAGCGGTCGGGGCGCAGTATTTT
J gene: TRBJ2-3
clone size: NA
V gene: TRBV4-3
D gene: TRBD2